Included here is one T cell receptor (beta chain) sequence, with context. Unique molecular identifiers tagged the TCRbeta library. TCRdb re-called the PCR reads through MiXCR, storing one row per CDR3 protein. This sample has roughly 200,000 distinct CDR3 sequences, with roughly 15% found just once. These data are taken from a study of T-cell reconstitution after alpha-beta-depleted transplantation in children. Germline assignment: CDR1 SGHAT and CDR2 FQNNGV. V shed 5 bases and J shed 0 bases, with 10 bases lying between them. The CDR3 totals 15 residues. The chain has TRBV11-2 and TRBJ1-4; D gene uncertain. This receptor was taken from a human donor who donated a stem cell graft to a child with acute lymphoblastic leukemia. The sample here was PBMCs from the stem cell graft donor, taken from the stem cell graft. This chain's CDR3 is CASSPRKTTNEKLFF. As DNA, the CDR3 is TGTGCCAGCAGCCCAAGGAAAACAACTAATGAAAAACTGTTTTTT.